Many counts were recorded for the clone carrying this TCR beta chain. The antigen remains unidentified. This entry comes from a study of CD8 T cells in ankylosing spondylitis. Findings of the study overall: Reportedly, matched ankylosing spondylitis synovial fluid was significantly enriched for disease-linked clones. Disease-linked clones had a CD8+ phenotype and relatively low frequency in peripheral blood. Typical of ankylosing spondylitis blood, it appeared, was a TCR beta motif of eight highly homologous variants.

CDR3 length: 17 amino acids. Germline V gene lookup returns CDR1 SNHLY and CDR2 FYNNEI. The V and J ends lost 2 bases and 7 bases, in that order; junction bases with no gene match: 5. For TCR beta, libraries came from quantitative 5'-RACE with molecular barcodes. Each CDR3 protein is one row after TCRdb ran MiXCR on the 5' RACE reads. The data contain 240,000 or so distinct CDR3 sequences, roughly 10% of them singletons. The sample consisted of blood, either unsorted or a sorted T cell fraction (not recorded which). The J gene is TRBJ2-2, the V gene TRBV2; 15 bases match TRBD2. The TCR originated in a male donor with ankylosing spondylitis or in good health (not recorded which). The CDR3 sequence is CASSEMGTSGRNGELFF. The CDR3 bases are TGTGCCAGCAGTGAAATGGGGACTAGCGGGAGGAACGGGGAGCTGTTTTTT.